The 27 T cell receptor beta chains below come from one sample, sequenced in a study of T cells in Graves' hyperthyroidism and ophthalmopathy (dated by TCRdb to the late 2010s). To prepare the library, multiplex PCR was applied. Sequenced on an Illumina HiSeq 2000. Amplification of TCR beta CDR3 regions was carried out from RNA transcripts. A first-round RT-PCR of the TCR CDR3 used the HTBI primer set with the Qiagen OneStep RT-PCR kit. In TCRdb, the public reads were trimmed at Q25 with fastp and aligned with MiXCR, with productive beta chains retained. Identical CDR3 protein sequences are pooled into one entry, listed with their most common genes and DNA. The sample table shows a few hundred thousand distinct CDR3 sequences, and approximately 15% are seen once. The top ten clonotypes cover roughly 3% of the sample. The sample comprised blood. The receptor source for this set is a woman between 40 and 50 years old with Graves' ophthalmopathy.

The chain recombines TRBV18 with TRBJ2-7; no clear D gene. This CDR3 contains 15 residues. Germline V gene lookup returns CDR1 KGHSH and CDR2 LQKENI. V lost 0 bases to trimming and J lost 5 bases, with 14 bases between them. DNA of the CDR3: TGTGCCAGCTCACCACCCCGCCCGAAACTCCACGAGCAGTACTTC. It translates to CASSPPRPKLHEQYF.

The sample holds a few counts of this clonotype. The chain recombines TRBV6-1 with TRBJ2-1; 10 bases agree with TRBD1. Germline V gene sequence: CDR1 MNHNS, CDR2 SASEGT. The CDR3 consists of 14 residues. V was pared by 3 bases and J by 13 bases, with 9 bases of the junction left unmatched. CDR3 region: CASSEGQGPGPQFF. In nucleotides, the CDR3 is TGTGCCAGCAGTGAGGGACAGGGGCCGGGTCCTCAGTTCTTC.

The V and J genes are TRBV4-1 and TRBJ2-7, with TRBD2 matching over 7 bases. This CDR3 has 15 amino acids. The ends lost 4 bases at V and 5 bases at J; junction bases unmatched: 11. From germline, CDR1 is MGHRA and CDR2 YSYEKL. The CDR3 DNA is TGCGCCAGCAGCCCTTCCGAGCGGGATTCCGACGAGCAGTACTTC. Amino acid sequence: CASSPSERDSDEQYF.

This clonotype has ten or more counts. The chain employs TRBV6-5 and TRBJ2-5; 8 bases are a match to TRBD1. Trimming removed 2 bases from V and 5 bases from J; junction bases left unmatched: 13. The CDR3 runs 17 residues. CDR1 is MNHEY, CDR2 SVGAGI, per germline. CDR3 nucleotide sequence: TGTGCCAGCAGTTACCTCCTCGGACAGGGAGGACTGGAGACCCAGTACTTC. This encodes CASSYLLGQGGLETQYF.

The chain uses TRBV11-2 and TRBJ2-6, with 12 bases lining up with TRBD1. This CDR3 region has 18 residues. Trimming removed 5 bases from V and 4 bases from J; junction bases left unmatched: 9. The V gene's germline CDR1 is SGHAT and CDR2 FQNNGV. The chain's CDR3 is CASSPRDRGLGGANVLTF. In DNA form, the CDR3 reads TGTGCCAGCAGCCCCCGGGACAGGGGGCTAGGAGGGGCCAACGTCCTGACTTTC.

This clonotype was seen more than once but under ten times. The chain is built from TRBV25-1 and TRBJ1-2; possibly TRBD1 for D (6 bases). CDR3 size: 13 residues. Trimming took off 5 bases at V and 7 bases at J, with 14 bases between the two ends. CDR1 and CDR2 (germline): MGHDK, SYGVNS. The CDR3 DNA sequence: TGTGCCAGCAGTAGGGGGAGCCTGGGTGGCTACACCTTC. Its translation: CASSRGSLGGYTF.

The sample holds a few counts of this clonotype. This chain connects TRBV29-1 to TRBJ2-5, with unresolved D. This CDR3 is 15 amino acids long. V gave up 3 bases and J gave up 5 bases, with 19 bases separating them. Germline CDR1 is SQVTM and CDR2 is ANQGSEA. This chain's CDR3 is CSVDRAAVSRETQYF. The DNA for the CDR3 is TGCAGCGTTGATCGGGCCGCGGTTTCGAGGGAGACCCAGTACTTC.

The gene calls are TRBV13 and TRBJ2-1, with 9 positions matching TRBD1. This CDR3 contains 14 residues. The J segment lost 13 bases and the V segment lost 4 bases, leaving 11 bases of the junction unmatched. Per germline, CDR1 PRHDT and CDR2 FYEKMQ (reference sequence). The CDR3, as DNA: TGTGCCAGCAGCTCGCCCGGACAGGGGACGAGACAGTTCTTC. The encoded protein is CASSSPGQGTRQFF.

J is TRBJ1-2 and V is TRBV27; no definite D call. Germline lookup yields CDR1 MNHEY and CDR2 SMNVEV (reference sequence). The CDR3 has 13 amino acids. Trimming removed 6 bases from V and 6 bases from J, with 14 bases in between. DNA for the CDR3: TGTGCCAGCAGACCACAGATTCAAGATGGCTACACCTTC. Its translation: CASRPQIQDGYTF.

CDR3 DNA: TGTGCCAGCACCAAGGGCTACGGAGGAGGTAACACTGAAGCTTTCTTT. Its protein product is CASTKGYGGGNTEAFF. This chain connects TRBV2 to TRBJ1-1; D gene ambiguous. V was shortened by 7 bases and J by 2 bases, with 20 bases between the two germline ends. Per germline, CDR1 SNHLY and CDR2 FYNNEI. This CDR3 comprises 16 residues.

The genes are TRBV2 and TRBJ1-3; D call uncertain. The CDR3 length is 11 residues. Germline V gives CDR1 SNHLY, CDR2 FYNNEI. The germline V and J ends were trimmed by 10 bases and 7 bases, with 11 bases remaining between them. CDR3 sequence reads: CATGGGNTIYF. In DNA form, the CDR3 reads TGTGCCACCGGAGGAGGCAACACCATATATTTT.

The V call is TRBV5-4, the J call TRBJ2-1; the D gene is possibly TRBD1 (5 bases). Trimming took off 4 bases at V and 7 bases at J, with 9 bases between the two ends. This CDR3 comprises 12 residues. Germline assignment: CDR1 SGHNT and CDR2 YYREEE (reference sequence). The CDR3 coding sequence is TGTGCCAGCAGCCTACAGGAGAATGAGCAGTTCTTC. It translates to CASSLQENEQFF.

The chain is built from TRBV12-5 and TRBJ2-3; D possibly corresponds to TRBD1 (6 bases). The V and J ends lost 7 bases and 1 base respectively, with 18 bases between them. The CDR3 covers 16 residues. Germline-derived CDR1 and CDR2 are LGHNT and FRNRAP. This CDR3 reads CASALQPTGGTDTQYF. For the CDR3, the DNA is TGTGCTAGTGCCCTACAACCGACAGGAGGCACAGATACGCAGTATTTT.

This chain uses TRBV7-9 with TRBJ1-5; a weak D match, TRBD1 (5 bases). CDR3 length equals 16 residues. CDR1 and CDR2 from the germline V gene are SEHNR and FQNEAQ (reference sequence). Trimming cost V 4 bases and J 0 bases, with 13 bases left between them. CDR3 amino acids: CASSSGGEYSNQPQHF. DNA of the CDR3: TGTGCCAGCAGCTCCGGGGGGGAGTATAGCAATCAGCCCCAGCATTTT.

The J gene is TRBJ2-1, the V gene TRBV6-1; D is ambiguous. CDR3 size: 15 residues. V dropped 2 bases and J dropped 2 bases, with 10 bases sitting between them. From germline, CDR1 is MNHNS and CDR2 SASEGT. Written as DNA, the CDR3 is TGTGCCAGCAGTGAATATACTGGCACCTACAATGAGCAGTTCTTC. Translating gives CASSEYTGTYNEQFF.

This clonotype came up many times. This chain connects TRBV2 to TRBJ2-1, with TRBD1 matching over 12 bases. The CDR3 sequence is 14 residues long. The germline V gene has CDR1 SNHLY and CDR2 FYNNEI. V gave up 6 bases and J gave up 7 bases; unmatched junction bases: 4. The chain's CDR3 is CASRGDRGQNEQFF. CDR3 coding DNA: TGTGCCAGCAGGGGGGACAGGGGGCAGAATGAGCAGTTCTTC.

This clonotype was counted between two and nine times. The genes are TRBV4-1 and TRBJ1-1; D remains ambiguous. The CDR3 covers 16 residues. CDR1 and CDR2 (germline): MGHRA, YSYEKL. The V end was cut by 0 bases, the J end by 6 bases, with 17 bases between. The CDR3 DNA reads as TGCGCCAGCAGCCAAGAGAGTCAGAGGGTTGGCGCTGAAGCTTTCTTT. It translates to CASSQESQRVGAEAFF.

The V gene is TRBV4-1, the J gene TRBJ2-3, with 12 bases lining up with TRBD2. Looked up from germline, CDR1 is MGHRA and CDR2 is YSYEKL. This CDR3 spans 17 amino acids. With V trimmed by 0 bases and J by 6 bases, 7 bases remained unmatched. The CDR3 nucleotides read TGCGCCAGCAGCCAAGATACTAGCGGGGGGCCTAGGGATACGCAGTATTTT. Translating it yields CASSQDTSGGPRDTQYF.

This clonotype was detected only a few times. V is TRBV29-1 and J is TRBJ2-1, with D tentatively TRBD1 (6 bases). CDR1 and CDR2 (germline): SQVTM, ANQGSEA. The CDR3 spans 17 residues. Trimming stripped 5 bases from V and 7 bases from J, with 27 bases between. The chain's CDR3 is CSVPRGLWVVGVNEQFF. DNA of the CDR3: TGCAGCGTTCCTAGGGGGTTGTGGGTCGTAGGGGTGAATGAGCAGTTCTTC.

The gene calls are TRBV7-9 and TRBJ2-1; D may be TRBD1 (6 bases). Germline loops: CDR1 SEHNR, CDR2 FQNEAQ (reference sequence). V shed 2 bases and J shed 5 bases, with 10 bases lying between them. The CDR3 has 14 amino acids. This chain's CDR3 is CASSLRTENNEQFF. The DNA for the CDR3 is TGTGCCAGCAGCTTACGGACAGAGAACAATGAGCAGTTCTTC. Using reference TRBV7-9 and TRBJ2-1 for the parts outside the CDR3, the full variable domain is DTGVSQNPRHKITKRGQNVTFRCDPISEHNRLYWYRQTLGQGPEFLTYFQNEAQLEKSRLLSDRFSAERPKGSFSTLEIQRTEQGDSAMYLCASSLRTENNEQFFGPGTRLTVL.

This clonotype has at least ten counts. CDR3 region: CASSQGHSSYEQYF. DNA of the CDR3: TGTGCCAGCAGCCAGGGACATAGCTCCTACGAGCAGTACTTC. V gene TRBV4-2 combines with J gene TRBJ2-7; D might be TRBD1 (6 bases). The CDR3 spans 14 residues. Per the germline V gene, CDR1 is LGHNA and CDR2 is YNFKEQ. With 3 bases removed from V and 0 bases from J, the gap between germline ends came to 9 bases.

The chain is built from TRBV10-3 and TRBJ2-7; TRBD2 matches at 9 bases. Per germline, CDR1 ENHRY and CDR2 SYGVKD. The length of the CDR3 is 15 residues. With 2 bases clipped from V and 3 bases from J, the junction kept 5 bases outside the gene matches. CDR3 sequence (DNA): TGTGCCATCAGTGAGATCCTAGCGGGAAACTACGAGCAGTACTTC. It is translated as CAISEILAGNYEQYF.

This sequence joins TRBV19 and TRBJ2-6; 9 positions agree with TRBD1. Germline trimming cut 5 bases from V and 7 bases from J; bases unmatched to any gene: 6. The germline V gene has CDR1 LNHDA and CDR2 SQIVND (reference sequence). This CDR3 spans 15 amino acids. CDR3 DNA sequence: TGTGCCAGTAGTGGGACAGGGTACGAAGCCAACGTCCTGACTTTC. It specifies CASSGTGYEANVLTF.

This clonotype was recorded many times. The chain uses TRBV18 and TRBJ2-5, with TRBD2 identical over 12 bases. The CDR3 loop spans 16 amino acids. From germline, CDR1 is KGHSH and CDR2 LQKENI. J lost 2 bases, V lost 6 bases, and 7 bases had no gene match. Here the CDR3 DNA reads TGTGCCAGCTCCCGACGGACTAGCGGGGAACAAGAGACCCAGTACTTC. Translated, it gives CASSRRTSGEQETQYF.

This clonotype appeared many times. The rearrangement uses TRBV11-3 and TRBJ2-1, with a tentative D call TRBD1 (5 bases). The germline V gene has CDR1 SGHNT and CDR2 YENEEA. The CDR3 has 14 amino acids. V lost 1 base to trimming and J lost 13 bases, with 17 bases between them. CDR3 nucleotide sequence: TGTGCCAGCAGCTTAGCCCCCCCAAGGGGTGCTCAGTTCTTC. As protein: CASSLAPPRGAQFF.

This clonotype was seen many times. This CDR3 is CASSPGTGLGYSNQPQHF. The DNA of the CDR3 is TGTGCCAGCTCACCAGGGACAGGGCTGGGATATAGCAATCAGCCCCAGCATTTT. V is TRBV18 and J is TRBJ1-5, with 9 nucleotides matching TRBD1. The ends lost 2 bases at V and 0 bases at J; junction bases unmatched: 8. This CDR3 is built from 18 residues. The germline V gene encodes CDR1 KGHSH and CDR2 LQKENI.

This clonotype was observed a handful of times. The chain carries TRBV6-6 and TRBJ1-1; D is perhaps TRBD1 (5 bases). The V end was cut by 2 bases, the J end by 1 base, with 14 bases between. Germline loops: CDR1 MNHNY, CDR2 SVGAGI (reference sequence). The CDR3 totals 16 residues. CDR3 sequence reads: CASSYGRGLTNTEAFF. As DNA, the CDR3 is TGTGCCAGCAGTTACGGGAGGGGACTTACGAACACTGAAGCTTTCTTT.